A single sample gave rise to the 13 T cell receptor beta chains below, sequenced in a study of shared clonotypes between healthy human individuals. The repertoire was sequenced with immunoSEQ multiplex PCR; TCRdb's copy has only in-frame clones and lacks some. The sample includes approximately 120,000 clones, 68% of them seen just once. The specimen was memory CD8+ T cells sorted from blood. Subset specified: CD45RO+ cells pooled with CCR7-negative TemRA cells. Receptors originate from a woman aged 25 to 39 in good health.

The CDR3: CASSIGQGYSPLHF. CDR3 nucleotide sequence: TGTGCCAGTAGTATTGGACAGGGGTATTCACCCCTCCACTTT. The chain uses TRBV19 and TRBJ1-6; 9 bases match TRBD1. The CDR3 contains 14 residues. The V gene end was trimmed by 3 bases and the J gene end by 8 bases; junction bases not matched to a gene: 2. CDR1 and CDR2 from the germline V gene are LNHDA and SQIVND (reference sequence).

This clone has only a few counts. This chain uses TRBV28 with TRBJ1-4; 7 nucleotides align to TRBD1. This CDR3 comprises 17 residues. The V gene's germline CDR1 is MDHEN and CDR2 SYDVKM. V lost 6 bases and J lost 0; bases outside the gene matches: 10. CDR3 in DNA: TGTGCCAGCAGGACCGGGACAGACCTTACAACTAATGAAAAACTGTTTTTT. Protein: CASRTGTDLTTNEKLFF.

The chain employs TRBV28 and TRBJ1-6; the D gene is possibly TRBD1 (6 bases). Deletions cut 6 bases from V and 6 bases from J, with 15 bases between. The germline V gene has CDR1 MDHEN and CDR2 SYDVKM. The CDR3 contains 15 residues. The CDR3 DNA is TGTGCCAGCAGCCCGATAACAGGGACTAATTCACCCCTCCACTTT. It specifies CASSPITGTNSPLHF.

This clone is termed medium-sized. V is TRBV21-1 and J is TRBJ1-5; the table gives TRBD1 as D, unverified against the DNA. TRBV21-1 is flagged as a pseudogene. The CDR3 runs 12 residues. In DNA form, the CDR3 reads TGTGCCAGCAGCAAAACAGTTCAGCCCCAGCATTTT. Its translation: CASSKTVQPQHF.

This clone was counted a single time. The chain carries TRBV6-1 and TRBJ1-1; D is uncertain. Trimming removed 2 bases at V and 3 bases at J, with 10 bases between. From germline, CDR1 is MNHNS and CDR2 SASEGT. The CDR3 runs 14 residues. This CDR3 reads CASSELLADTEAFF. CDR3 coding DNA: TGTGCCAGCAGTGAATTGCTCGCCGACACTGAAGCTTTCTTT.

V is TRBV6-1 and J is TRBJ2-2; TRBD2 aligns across 11 bases. V was clipped by 10 bases and J by 6 bases; unmatched bases: 10. The germline V gene encodes CDR1 MNHNS and CDR2 SASEGT. The CDR3 is 15 amino acids. CDR3 in amino acids: CATKGLAVTSGELFF. CDR3 coding DNA: TGTGCCACCAAGGGACTAGCGGTCACGTCCGGGGAGCTGTTTTTT.

In its sample, this clone was seen once. The V call is TRBV15, the J call TRBJ1-4; D not certain. The CDR3 runs to 17 residues. Germline CDR1 is LNHNV and CDR2 is YYDKDF (reference sequence). V lost 1 base to trimming and J lost 3 bases, with 15 bases between them. As DNA, the CDR3 is TGTGCCACCAGCAGAGTTCGGTGGGGTGCGGCTAATGAAAAACTGTTTTTT. Amino acid sequence: CATSRVRWGAANEKLFF.

This sequence joins TRBV4-2 and TRBJ2-2; 8 nucleotides match TRBD2. Germline lookup yields CDR1 LGHNA and CDR2 YNFKEQ. CDR3 length: 17 residues. The junction had 7 bases not matched to a gene; V was cut back by 0 bases and J by 4 bases. CDR3 in amino acids: CASSQERGSGGTGELFF. The CDR3, as DNA: TGTGCCAGCAGCCAAGAACGAGGAAGCGGGGGCACCGGGGAGCTGTTTTTT.

Many counts were recorded for this clone. This chain links TRBV5-5 with TRBJ1-2; D is unclear. Germline V gene lookup returns CDR1 SGHKS and CDR2 YYEKEE (reference sequence). Deletions cut 6 bases from V and 4 bases from J, with 16 bases between. The CDR3 loop spans 14 amino acids. CDR3 DNA sequence: TGTGCCAGCACCCGAACGCTTGATGCCTATGGCTACACCTTC. Encoded protein: CASTRTLDAYGYTF.

The V gene is TRBV7-2, the J gene TRBJ2-7, with unresolved D. The CDR3 covers 13 residues. CDR1 and CDR2 (germline): SGHTA, FQGNSA. Trimming pared 1 base from V and 3 bases from J, leaving 7 bases between. In nucleotides, the CDR3 is TGTGCCAGCAGCTTAGGTCTGCACTACGAGCAGTACTTC. Amino acid sequence: CASSLGLHYEQYF.

V is TRBV7-9 and J is TRBJ2-7; 8 positions match TRBD2. From germline, CDR1 is SEHNR and CDR2 FQNEAQ (reference sequence). This CDR3 spans 14 amino acids. Losses at the gene ends were 3 bases for V and 5 bases for J; bases not matched to a gene: 6. The CDR3 DNA reads TGTGCCAGCAGCTTTGGTAGCGGGGCAGACGAGCAGTACTTC. It encodes CASSFGSGADEQYF.

V usage is TRBV9 and J usage is TRBJ2-7; D may correspond to TRBD1 or TRBD2 (5 bases each). Germline CDR1 is SGDLS and CDR2 is YYNGEE. This CDR3 is built from 15 residues. V was shortened by 3 bases and J by 0 bases, with 13 bases between the two germline ends. The CDR3 loop is CASSERGAPSYEQYF. CDR3 in DNA: TGTGCCAGCAGCGAGAGGGGAGCCCCCTCCTACGAGCAGTACTTC.

This chain uses TRBV27 with TRBJ1-6; D may be TRBD1 (6 bases). V was cut by 4 bases and J by 9 bases, with 13 bases left in between. The CDR3 contains 14 residues. Per the germline V gene, CDR1 is MNHEY and CDR2 is SMNVEV (reference sequence). The CDR3 reads CASSSRGNRSPLHF. The CDR3 region has the DNA TGTGCCAGCAGTTCCAGGGGAAATCGTTCACCCCTCCACTTT.